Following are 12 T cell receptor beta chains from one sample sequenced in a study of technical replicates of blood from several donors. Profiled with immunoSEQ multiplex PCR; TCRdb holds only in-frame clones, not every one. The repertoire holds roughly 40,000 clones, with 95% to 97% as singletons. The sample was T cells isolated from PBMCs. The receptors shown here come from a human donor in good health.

Written as DNA, the CDR3 is TGTGCCAGTAGTCCCTTGACTAGCGGGTATAGCTCCTACGAGCAGTACTTC. Translation: CASSPLTSGYSSYEQYF. The chain employs TRBV19 and TRBJ2-7; 10 positions agree with TRBD2. Germline CDR1 and CDR2: LNHDA and SQIVND (reference sequence). The V and J ends lost 5 bases and 0 bases, in that order; junction bases with no gene match: 10. The CDR3 is 17 amino acids.

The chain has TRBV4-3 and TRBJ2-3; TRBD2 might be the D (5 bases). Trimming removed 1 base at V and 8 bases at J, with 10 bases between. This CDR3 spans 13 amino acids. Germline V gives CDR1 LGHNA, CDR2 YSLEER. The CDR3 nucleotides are TGCGCCAGCAGCCAAGGGCGGGCGGGTACGCAGTATTTT. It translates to CASSQGRAGTQYF.

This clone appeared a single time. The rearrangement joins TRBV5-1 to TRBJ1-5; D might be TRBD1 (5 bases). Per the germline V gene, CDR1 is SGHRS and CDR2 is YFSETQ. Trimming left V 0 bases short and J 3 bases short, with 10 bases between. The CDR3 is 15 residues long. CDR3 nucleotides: TGCGCCAGCAGCTTGGCGGGGGATCCCAATCAGCCCCAGCATTTT. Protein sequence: CASSLAGDPNQPQHF. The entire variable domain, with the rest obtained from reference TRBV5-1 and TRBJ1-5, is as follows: KAGVTQTPRYLIKTRGQQVTLSCSPISGHRSVSWYQQTPGQGLQFLFEYFSETQRNKGNFPGRFSGRQFSNSRSEMNVSTLELGDSALYLCASSLAGDPNQPQHFGDGTRLSIL.

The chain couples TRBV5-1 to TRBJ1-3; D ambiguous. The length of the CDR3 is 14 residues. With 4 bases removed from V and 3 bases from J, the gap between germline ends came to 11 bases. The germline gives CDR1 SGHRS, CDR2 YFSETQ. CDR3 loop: CASSPQTGGNTIYF. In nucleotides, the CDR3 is TGCGCCAGCAGCCCCCAGACGGGTGGAAACACCATATATTTT.

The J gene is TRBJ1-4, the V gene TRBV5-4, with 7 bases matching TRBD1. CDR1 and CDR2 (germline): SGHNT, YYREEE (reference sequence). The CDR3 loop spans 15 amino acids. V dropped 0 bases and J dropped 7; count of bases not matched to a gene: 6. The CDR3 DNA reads TGTGCCAGCAGCTTGGACAGGGGACGGGGTGAAAAACTGTTTTTT. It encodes CASSLDRGRGEKLFF. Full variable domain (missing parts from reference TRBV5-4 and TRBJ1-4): ETGVTQSPTHLIKTRGQQVTLRCSSQSGHNTVSWYQQALGQGPQFIFQYYREEENGRGNFPPRFSGLQFPNYSSELNVNALELDDSALYLCASSLDRGRGEKLFFGSGTQLSVL.

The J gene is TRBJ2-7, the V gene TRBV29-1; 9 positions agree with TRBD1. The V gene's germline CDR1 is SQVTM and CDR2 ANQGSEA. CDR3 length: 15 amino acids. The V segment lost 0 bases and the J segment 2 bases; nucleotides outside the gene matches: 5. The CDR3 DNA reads TGCAGCGTTGAAGACCAGGGACAGGGTGCCTACGAGCAGTACTTC. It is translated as CSVEDQGQGAYEQYF.

In DNA form, the CDR3 reads TGTGCCAGCAATCAGCGTGGCACAGATACGCAGTATTTT. Protein: CASNQRGTDTQYF. The chain is built from TRBV27 and TRBJ2-3; no clear D. The CDR3 runs 13 residues. Germline CDR1 is MNHEY and CDR2 is SMNVEV (reference sequence). V was trimmed by 7 bases and J by 1 base, leaving 9 bases between them.

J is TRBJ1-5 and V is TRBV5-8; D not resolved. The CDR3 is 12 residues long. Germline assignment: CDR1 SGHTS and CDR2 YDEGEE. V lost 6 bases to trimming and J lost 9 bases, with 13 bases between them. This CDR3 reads CASTTMPGPQHF. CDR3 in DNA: TGTGCCAGCACCACCATGCCGGGGCCCCAGCATTTT.

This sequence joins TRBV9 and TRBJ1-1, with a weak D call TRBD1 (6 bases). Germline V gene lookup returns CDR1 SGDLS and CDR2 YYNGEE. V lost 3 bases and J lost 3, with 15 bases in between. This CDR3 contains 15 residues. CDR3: CASSGAGVPDTEAFF. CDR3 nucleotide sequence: TGTGCCAGCAGCGGCGCAGGGGTCCCGGACACTGAAGCTTTCTTT. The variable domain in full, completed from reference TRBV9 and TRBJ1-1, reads DSGVTQTPKHLITATGQRVTLRCSPRSGDLSVYWYQQSLDQGLQFLIQYYNGEERAKGNILERFSAQQFPDLHSELNLSSLELGDSALYFCASSGAGVPDTEAFFGQGTRLTVV.

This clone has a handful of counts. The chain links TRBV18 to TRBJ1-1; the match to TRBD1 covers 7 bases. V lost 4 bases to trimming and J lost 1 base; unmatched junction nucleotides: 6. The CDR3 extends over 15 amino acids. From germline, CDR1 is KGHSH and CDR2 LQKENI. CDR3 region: CASSLRQGTNTEAFF. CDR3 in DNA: TGTGCCAGCTCACTACGACAGGGAACGAACACTGAAGCTTTCTTT.

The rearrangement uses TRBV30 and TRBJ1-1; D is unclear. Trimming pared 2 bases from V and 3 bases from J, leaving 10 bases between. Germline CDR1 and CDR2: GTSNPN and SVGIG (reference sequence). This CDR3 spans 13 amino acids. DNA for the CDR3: TGTGCCTGGAGTTCGACTCGGGACACTGAAGCTTTCTTT. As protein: CAWSSTRDTEAFF.

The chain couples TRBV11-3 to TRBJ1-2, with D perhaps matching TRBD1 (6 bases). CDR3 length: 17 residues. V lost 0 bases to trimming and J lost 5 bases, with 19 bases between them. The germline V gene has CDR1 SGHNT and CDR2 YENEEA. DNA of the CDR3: TGTGCCAGCAGCTTAGATATCCCCCCGGGAAGGGGGTATGGCTACACCTTC. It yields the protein CASSLDIPPGRGYGYTF. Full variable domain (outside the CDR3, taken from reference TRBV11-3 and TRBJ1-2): EAGVVQSPRYKIIEKKQPVAFWCNPISGHNTLYWYLQNLGQGPELLIRYENEEAVDDSQLPKDRFSAERLKGVDSTLKIQPAELGDSAVYLCASSLDIPPGRGYGYTFGSGTRLTVV.